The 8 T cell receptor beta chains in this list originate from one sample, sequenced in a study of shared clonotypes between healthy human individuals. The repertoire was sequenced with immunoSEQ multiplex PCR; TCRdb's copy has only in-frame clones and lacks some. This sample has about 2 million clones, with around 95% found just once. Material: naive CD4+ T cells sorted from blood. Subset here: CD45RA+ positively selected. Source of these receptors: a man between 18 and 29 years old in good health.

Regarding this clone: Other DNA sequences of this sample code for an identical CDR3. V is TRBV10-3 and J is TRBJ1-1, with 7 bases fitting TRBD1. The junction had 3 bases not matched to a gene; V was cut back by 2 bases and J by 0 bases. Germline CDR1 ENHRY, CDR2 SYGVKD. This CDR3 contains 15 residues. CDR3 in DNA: TGTGCCATCAGTGAGCCGGGACAGCTGAACACTGAAGCTTTCTTT. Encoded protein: CAISEPGQLNTEAFF.

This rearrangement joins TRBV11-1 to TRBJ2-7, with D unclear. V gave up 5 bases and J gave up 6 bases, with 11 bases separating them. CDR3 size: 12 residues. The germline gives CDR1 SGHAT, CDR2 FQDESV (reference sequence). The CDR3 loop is CASSPRTLEQYF. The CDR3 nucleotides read TGTGCCAGCAGCCCCCGAACCCTCGAGCAGTACTTC. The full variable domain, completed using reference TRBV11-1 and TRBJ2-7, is EAEVAQSPRYKITEKSQAVAFWCDPISGHATLYWYRQILGQGPELLVQFQDESVVDDSQLPKDRFSAERLKGVDSTLKIQPAELGDSAMYLCASSPRTLEQYFGPGTRLTVT.

CDR3 DNA sequence: TGCGCCAGCAGCCAATCGGGGGGCTCCGGGGAGCTGTTTTTT. Translating gives CASSQSGGSGELFF. The chain carries TRBV5-1 and TRBJ2-2; possibly TRBD2 for D (7 bases). Germline V gene data show CDR1 as SGHRS and CDR2 as YFSETQ. The CDR3 sequence is 14 residues long. The V and J ends lost 4 bases and 6 bases respectively, with 13 bases between them.

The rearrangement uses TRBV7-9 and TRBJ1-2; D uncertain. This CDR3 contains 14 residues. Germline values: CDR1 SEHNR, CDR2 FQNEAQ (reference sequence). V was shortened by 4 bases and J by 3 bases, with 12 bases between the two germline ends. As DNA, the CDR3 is TGTGCCAGCAGCTCGGACTCATGGGACTATGGCTACACCTTC. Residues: CASSSDSWDYGYTF.

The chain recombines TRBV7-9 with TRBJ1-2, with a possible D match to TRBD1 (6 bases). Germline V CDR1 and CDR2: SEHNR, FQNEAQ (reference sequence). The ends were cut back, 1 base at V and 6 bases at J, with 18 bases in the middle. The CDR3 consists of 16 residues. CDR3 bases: TGTGCCAGCAGCTTAGAATGGGACACCCTTTCGGATGGCTACACCTTC. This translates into CASSLEWDTLSDGYTF.

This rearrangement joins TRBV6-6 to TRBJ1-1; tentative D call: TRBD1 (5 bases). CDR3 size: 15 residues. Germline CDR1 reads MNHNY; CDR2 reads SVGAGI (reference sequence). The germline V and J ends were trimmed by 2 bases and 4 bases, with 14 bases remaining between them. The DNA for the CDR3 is TGTGCCAGCAGTTACCCCTTGGGGGTAGGCACTGAAGCTTTCTTT. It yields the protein CASSYPLGVGTEAFF.

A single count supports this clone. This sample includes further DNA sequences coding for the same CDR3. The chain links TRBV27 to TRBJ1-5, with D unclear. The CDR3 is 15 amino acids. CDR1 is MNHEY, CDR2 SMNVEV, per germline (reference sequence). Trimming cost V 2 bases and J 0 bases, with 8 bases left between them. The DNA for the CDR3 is TGTGCCAGCAGTTTAATCCCTGATAGCAATCAGCCCCAGCATTTT. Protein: CASSLIPDSNQPQHF.

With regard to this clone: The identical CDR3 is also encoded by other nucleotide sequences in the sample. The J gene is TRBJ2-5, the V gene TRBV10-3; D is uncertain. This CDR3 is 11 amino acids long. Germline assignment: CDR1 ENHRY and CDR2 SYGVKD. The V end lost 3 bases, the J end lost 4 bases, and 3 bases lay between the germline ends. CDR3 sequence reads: CAISDLETQYF. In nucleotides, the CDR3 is TGTGCCATCAGTGATCTAGAGACCCAGTACTTC.